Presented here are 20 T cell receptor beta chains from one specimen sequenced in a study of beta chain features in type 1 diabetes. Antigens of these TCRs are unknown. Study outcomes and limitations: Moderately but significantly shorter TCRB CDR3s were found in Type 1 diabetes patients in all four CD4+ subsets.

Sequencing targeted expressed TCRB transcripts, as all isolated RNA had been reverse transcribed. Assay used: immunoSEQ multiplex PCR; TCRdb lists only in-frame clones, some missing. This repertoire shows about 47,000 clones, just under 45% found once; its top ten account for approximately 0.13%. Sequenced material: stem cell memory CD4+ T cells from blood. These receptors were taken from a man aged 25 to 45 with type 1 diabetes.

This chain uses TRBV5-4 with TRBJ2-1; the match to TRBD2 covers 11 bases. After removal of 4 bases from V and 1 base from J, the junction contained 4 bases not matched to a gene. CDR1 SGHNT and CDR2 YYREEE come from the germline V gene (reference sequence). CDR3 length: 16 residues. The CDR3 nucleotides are TGTGCCAGCAGCCCCACTAGCGGGAGTTCCTACAATGAGCAGTTCTTC. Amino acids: CASSPTSGSSYNEQFF.

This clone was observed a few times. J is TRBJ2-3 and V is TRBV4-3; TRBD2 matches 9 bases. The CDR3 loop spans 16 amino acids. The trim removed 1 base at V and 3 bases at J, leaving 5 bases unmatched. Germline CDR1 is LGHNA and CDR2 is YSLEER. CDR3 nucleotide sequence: TGCGCCAGCAGCCAAGGGGGACTAGCTAGAACAGATACGCAGTATTTT. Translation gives CASSQGGLARTDTQYF.

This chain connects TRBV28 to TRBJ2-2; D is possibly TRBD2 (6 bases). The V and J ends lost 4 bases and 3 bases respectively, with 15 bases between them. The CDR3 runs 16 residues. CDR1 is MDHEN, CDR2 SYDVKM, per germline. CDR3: CASSYLRTGDTGELFF. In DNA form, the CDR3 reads TGTGCCAGCAGTTATCTACGGACGGGAGACACCGGGGAGCTGTTTTTT.

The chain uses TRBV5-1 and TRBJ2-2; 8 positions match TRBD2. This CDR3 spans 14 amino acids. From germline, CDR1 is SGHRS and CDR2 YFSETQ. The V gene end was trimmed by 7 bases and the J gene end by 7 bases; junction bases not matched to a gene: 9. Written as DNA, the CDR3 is TGCGCCAGCTCTACTAGCGGAGTGGGCGGGGAGCTGTTTTTT. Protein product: CASSTSGVGGELFF.

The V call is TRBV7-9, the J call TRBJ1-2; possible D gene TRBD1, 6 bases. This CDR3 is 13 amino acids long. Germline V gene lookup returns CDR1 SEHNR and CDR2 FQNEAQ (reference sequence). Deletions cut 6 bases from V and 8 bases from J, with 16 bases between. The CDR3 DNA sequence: TGTGCCAGCAGTCGTACAGGGATCTGGGGCTACACCTTC. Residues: CASSRTGIWGYTF.

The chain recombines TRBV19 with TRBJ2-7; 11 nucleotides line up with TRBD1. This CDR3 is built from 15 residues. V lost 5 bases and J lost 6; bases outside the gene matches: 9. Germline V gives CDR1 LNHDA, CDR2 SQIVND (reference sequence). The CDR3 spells CASSLPGQGGGEQYF. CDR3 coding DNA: TGTGCCAGTAGTTTACCGGGACAGGGGGGCGGCGAGCAGTACTTC.

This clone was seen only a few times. The CDR3 DNA sequence: TGTGCCAGCAGCTTAAACGGCTACGCAGGGGGTGAGACCCAGTACTTC. Its protein product is CASSLNGYAGGETQYF. The V gene is TRBV11-1, the J gene TRBJ2-5; 7 nucleotides line up with TRBD1. This CDR3 comprises 16 residues. Germline V gene lookup returns CDR1 SGHAT and CDR2 FQDESV (reference sequence). V was pared by 2 bases and J by 5 bases, with 11 bases of the junction left unmatched.

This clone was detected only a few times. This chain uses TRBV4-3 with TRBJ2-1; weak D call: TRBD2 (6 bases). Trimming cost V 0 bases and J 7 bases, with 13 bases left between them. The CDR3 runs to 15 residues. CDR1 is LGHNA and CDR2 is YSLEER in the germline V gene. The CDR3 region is CASSQDRDWTNEQFF. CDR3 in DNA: TGCGCCAGCAGCCAAGATCGGGACTGGACGAATGAGCAGTTCTTC.

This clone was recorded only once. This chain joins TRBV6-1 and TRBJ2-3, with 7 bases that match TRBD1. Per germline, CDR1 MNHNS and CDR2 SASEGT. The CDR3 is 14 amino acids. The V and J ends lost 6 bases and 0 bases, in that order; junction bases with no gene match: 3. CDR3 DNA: TGTGCCAGCAGGCCGGGACAGAGCACAGATACGCAGTATTTT. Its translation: CASRPGQSTDTQYF.

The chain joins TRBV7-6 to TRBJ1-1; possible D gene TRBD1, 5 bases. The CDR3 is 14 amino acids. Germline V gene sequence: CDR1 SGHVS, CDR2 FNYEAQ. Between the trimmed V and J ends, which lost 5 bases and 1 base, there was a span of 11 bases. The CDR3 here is CASSTRGTNTEAFF. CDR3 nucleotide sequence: TGTGCCAGCAGCACCCGCGGGACGAACACTGAAGCTTTCTTT.

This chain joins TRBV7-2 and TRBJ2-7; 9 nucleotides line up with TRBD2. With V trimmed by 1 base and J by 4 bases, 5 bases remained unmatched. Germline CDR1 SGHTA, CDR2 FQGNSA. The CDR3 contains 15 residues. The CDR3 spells CASSLEAGGGYEQYF. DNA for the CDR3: TGTGCCAGCAGCTTAGAGGCGGGAGGGGGGTACGAGCAGTACTTC. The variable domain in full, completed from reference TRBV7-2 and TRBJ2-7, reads GAGVSQSPSNKVTEKGKDVELRCDPISGHTALYWYRQSLGQGLEFLIYFQGNSAPDKSGLPSDRFSAERTGGSVSTLTIQRTQQEDSAVYLCASSLEAGGGYEQYFGPGTRLTVT.

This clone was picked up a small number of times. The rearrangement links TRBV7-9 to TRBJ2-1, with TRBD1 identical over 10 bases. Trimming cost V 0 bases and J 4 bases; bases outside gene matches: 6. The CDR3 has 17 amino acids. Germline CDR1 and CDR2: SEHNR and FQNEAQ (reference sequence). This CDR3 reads CASSLAPGQGRYNEQFF. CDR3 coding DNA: TGTGCCAGCAGCTTAGCCCCGGGACAGGGGAGGTACAATGAGCAGTTCTTC.

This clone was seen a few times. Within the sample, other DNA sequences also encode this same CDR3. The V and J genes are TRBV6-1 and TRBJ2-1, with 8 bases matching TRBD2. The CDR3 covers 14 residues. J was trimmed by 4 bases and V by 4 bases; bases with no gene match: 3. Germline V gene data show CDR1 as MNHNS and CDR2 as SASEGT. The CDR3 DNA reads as TGTGCCAGCAGTGGATTAGCGGGGTACAATGAGCAGTTCTTC. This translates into CASSGLAGYNEQFF.

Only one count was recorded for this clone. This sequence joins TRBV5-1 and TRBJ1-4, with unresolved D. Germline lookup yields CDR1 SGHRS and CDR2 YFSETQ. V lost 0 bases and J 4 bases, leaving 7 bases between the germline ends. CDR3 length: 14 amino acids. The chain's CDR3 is CASSLDSFNEKLFF. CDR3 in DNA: TGCGCCAGCAGCTTGGACAGTTTTAATGAAAAACTGTTTTTT. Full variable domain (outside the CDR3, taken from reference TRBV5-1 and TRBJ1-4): KAGVTQTPRYLIKTRGQQVTLSCSPISGHRSVSWYQQTPGQGLQFLFEYFSETQRNKGNFPGRFSGRQFSNSRSEMNVSTLELGDSALYLCASSLDSFNEKLFFGSGTQLSVL.

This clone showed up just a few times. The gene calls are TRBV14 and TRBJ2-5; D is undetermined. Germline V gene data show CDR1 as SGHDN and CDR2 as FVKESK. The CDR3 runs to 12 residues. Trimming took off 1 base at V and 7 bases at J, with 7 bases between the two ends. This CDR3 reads CASSQVHGTQYF. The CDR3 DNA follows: TGTGCCAGCAGCCAAGTCCACGGGACCCAGTACTTC.

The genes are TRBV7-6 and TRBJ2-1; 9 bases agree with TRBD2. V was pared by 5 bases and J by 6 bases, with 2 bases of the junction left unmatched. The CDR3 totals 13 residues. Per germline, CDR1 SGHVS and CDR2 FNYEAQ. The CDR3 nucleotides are TGTGCCAGCAGCCTACTAGCGGGCAATGAGCAGTTCTTC. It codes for CASSLLAGNEQFF.

The CDR3 nucleotides read TGTGCCAGTAGGTACGGGAGGGGACAGCCCCAGCATTTT. This translates into CASRYGRGQPQHF. The rearrangement uses TRBV19 and TRBJ1-5; D is possibly TRBD1 (5 bases). V was cut by 6 bases and J by 7 bases, with 13 bases left in between. This CDR3 is built from 13 residues. The germline V gene has CDR1 LNHDA and CDR2 SQIVND (reference sequence).

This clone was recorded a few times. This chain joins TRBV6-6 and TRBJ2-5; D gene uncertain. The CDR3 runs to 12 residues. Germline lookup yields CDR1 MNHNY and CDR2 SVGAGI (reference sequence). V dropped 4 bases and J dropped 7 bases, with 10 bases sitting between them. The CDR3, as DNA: TGTGCCAGCAGTTCCGTCCCGGGGACCCAGTACTTC. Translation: CASSSVPGTQYF.

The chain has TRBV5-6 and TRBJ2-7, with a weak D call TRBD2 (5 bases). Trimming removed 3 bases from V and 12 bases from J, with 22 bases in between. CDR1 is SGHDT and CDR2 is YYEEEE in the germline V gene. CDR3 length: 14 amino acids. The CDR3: CASSSSSLPTSRYF. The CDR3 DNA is TGTGCCAGCAGCTCCTCTAGCTTACCTACGAGCAGGTACTTC.

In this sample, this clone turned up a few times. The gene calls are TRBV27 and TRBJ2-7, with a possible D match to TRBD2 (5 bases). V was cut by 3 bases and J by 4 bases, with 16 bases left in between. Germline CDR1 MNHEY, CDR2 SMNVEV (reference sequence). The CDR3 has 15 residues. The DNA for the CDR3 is TGTGCCAGCAGTTTTGCCGAGGGCCTCGCTTACGAGCAGTACTTC. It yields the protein CASSFAEGLAYEQYF.